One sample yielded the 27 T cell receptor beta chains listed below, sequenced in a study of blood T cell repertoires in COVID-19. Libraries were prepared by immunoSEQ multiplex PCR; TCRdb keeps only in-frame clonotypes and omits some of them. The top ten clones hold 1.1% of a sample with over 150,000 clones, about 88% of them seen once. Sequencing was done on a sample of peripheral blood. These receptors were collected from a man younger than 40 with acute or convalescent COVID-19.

This CDR3 is CASDGTGNTYEQYF. Written as DNA, the CDR3 is TGTGCCAGCGATGGGACAGGGAATACCTACGAGCAGTACTTC. The chain carries TRBV2 and TRBJ2-7; 9 bases are a match to TRBD1. This CDR3 region has 14 residues. Trimming took 8 bases from V and 2 from J; bases not matched to a gene: 7. Germline CDR1 and CDR2: SNHLY and FYNNEI.

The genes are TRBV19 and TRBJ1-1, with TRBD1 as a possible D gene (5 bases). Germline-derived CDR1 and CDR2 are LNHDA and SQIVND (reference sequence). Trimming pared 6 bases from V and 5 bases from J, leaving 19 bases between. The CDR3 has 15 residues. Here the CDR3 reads CASRLRGLRGTEAFF. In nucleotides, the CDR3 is TGTGCCAGTAGACTGCGGGGACTAAGAGGAACTGAAGCTTTCTTT.

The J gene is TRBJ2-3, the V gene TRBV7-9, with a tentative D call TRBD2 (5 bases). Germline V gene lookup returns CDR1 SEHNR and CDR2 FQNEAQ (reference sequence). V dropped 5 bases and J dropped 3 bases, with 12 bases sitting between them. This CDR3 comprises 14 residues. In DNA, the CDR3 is TGTGCCAGCAGCCCAACGGGGTTGACAGATACGCAGTATTTT. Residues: CASSPTGLTDTQYF.

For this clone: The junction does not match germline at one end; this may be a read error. CDR3 bases: TGTGCTAGCAGCTTGAGGGGCGGGACTTCAGAGACCCAGTACTTC. It is translated as CASSLRGGTSETQYF. This sequence joins TRBV7-7 and TRBJ2-5; possible D gene TRBD2, 6 bases. From germline, CDR1 is SSHAT and CDR2 FNYEAQ (reference sequence). The CDR3 extends over 15 amino acids. The whole variable domain, remainder taken from reference TRBV7-7 and TRBJ2-5, is GAGVSQSPRYKVTKRGQDVTLRCDPISSHATLYWYQQALGQGPEFLTYFNYEAQPDKSGLPSDRFSAERPEGSISTLTIQRTEQRDSAMYRCASSLRGGTSETQYFGPGTRLLVL.

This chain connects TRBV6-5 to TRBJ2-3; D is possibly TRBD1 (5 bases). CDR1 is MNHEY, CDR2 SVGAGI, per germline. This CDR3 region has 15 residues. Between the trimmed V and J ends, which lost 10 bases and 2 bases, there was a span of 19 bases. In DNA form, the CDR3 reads TGTGCCACCCAGGACACCCGTTCCGTCACAGATACGCAGTATTTT. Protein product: CATQDTRSVTDTQYF.

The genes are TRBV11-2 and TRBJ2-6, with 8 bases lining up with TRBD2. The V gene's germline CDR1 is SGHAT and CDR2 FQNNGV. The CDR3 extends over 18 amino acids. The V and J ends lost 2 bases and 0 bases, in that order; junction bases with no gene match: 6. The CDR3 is CASSLLPGGVSGANVLTF. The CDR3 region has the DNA TGTGCCAGCAGCTTACTTCCGGGAGGGGTCTCTGGGGCCAACGTCCTGACTTTC.

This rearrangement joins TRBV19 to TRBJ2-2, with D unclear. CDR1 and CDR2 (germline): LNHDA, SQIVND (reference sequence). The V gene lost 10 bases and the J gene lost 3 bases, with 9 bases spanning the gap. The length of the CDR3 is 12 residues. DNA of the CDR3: TGTGCCACCCTGGAGCACACCGGGGAGCTGTTTTTT. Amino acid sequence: CATLEHTGELFF.

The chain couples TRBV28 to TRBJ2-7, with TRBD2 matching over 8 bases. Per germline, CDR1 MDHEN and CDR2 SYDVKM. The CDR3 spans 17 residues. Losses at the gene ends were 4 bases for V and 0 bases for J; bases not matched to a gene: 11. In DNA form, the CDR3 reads TGTGCCAGCAGTTCAAGCCCCGGGGGGGCCGGCTCCTACGAGCAGTACTTC. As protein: CASSSSPGGAGSYEQYF.

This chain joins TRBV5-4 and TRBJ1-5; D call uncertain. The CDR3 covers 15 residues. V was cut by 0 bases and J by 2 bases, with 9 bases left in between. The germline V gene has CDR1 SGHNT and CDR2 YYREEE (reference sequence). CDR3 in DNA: TGTGCCAGCAGCTTGGGAGGAGCTCGCAATCAGCCCCAGCATTTT. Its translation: CASSLGGARNQPQHF. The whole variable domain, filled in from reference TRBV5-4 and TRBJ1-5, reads ETGVTQSPTHLIKTRGQQVTLRCSSQSGHNTVSWYQQALGQGPQFIFQYYREEENGRGNFPPRFSGLQFPNYSSELNVNALELDDSALYLCASSLGGARNQPQHFGDGTRLSIL.

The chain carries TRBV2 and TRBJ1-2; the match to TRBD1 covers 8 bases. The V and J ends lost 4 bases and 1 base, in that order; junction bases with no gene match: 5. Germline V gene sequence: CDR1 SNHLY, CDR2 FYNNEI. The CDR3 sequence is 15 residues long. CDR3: CASSGQGSYNYGYTF. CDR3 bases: TGTGCCAGCAGTGGACAGGGGTCATATAACTATGGCTACACCTTC. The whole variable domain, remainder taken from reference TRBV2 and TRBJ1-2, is EPEVTQTPSHQVTQMGQEVILRCVPISNHLYFYWYRQILGQKVEFLVSFYNNEISEKSEIFDDQFSVERPDGSNFTLKIRSTKLEDSAMYFCASSGQGSYNYGYTFGSGTRLTVV.

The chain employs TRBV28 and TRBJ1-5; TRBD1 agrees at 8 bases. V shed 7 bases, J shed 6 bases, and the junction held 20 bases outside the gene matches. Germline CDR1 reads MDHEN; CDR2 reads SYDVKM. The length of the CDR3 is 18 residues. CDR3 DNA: TGTGCCAGCACCCGAGAAAGTGGGACAGGAGGGTTCAGTCAGCCCCAGCATTTT. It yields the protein CASTRESGTGGFSQPQHF.

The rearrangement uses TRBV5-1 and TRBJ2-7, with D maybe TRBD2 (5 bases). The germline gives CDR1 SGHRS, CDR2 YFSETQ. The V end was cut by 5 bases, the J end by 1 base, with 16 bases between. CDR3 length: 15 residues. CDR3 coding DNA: TGCGCCAGCAGTTCGGGTCACGGAGGTTCCTACGAGCAGTACTTC. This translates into CASSSGHGGSYEQYF.

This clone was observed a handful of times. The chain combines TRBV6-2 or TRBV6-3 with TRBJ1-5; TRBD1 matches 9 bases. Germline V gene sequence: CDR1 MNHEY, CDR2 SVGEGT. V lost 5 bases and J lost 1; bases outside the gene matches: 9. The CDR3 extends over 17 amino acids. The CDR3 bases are TGTGCCAGCAGTGCGGACAGGGGCGATGGGAGCAATCAGCCCCAGCATTTT. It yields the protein CASSADRGDGSNQPQHF.

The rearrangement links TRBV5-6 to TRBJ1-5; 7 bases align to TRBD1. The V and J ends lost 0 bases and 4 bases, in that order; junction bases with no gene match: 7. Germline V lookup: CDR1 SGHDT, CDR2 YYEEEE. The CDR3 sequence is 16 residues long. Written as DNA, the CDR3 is TGTGCCAGCAGCTTGGCCACAGGGGTTAGGAATCAGCCCCAGCATTTT. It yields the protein CASSLATGVRNQPQHF.

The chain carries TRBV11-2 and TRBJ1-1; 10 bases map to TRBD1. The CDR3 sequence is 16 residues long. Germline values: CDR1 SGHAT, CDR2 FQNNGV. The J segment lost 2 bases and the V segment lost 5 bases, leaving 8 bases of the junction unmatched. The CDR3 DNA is TGTGCCAGCAGCCTTACGGGACAGGGGTATAACACTGAAGCTTTCTTT. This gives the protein CASSLTGQGYNTEAFF. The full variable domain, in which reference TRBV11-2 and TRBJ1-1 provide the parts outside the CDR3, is EAGVAQSPRYKIIEKRQSVAFWCNPISGHATLYWYQQILGQGPKLLIQFQNNGVVDDSQLPKDRFSAERLKGVDSTLKIQPAKLEDSAVYLCASSLTGQGYNTEAFFGQGTRLTVV.

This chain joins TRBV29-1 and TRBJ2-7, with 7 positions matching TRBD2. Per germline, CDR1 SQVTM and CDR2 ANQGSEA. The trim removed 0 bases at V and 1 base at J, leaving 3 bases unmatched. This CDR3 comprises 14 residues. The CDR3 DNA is TGCAGCGTTGAAGAGACTAGCCCTTCCTACGAGCAGTACTTC. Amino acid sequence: CSVEETSPSYEQYF.

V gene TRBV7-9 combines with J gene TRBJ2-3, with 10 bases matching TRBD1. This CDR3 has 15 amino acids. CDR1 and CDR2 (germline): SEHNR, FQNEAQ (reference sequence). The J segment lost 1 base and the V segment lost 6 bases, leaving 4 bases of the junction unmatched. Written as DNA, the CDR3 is TGTGCCAGCAGGATAGGGACAGGGGGCACAGATACGCAGTATTTT. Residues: CASRIGTGGTDTQYF. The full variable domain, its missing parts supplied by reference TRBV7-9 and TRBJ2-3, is DTGVSQNPRHKITKRGQNVTFRCDPISEHNRLYWYRQTLGQGPEFLTYFQNEAQLEKSRLLSDRFSAERPKGSFSTLEIQRTEQGDSAMYLCASRIGTGGTDTQYFGPGTRLTVL.

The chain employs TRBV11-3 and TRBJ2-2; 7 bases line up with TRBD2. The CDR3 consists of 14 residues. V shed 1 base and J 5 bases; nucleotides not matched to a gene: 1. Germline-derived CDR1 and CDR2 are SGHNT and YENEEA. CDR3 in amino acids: CASSLVGGTGELFF. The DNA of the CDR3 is TGTGCCAGCAGCTTAGTCGGGGGGACCGGGGAGCTGTTTTTT.

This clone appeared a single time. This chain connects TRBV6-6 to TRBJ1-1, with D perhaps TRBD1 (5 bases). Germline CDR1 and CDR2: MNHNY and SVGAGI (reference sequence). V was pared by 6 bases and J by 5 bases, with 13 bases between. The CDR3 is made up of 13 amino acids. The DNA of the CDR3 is TGTGCCAGCAGCCTCCTCGGGGGTACTGAAGCTTTCTTT. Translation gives CASSLLGGTEAFF.

The CDR3 DNA reads as TGTGCCATCAGTGAGTCGACAGGTACCTACGAGCAGTACTTC. Encoded protein: CAISESTGTYEQYF. The chain carries TRBV10-3 and TRBJ2-7; tentative D call: TRBD1 (6 bases). Germline V gene sequence: CDR1 ENHRY, CDR2 SYGVKD. The CDR3 has 14 residues. Between the trimmed V and J ends, which lost 0 bases and 2 bases, there was a span of 8 bases.

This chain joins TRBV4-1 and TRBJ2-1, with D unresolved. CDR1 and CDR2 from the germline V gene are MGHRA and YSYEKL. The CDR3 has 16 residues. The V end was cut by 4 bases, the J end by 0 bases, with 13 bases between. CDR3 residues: CASSPWLAGSYNEQFF. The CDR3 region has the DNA TGCGCCAGCAGCCCCTGGCTGGCAGGCTCCTACAATGAGCAGTTCTTC.

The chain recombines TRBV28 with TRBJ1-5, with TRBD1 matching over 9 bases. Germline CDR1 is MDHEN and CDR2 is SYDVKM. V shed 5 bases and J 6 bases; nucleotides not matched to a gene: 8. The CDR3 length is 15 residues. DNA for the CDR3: TGTGCCAGCAGTCCGGACAGGGGAAGGGTTCAGCCCCAGCATTTT. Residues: CASSPDRGRVQPQHF.

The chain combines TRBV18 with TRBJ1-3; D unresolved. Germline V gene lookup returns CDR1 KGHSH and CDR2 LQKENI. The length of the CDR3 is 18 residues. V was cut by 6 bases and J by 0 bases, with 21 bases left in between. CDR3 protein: CASSPPATVLHSGNTIYF. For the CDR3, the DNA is TGTGCCAGCTCGCCCCCTGCCACAGTACTCCACTCTGGAAACACCATATATTTT.

The DNA for the CDR3 is TGTGCCAGTAGCCCCCTGGCCGGGACAGTCAACACCGGGGAGCTGTTTTTT. Encoded protein: CASSPLAGTVNTGELFF. V is TRBV19 and J is TRBJ2-2; 7 bases fit TRBD1. The length of the CDR3 is 17 residues. V lost 6 bases, J lost 2 bases, and 12 bases stayed unmatched. The V gene's germline CDR1 is LNHDA and CDR2 SQIVND (reference sequence).

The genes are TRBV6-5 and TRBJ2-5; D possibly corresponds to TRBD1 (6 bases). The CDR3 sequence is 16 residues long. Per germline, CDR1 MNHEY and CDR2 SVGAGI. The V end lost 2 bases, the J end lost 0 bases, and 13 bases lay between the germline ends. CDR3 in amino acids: CASSYRGRGNQETQYF. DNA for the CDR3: TGTGCCAGCAGTTACCGGGGAAGGGGGAACCAAGAGACCCAGTACTTC.

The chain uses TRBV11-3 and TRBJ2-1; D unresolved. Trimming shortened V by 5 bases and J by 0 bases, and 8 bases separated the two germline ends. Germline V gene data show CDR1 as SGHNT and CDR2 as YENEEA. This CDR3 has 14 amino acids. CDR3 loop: CASSLRGSYNEQFF. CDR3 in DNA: TGTGCCAGCAGCCTAAGAGGCTCCTACAATGAGCAGTTCTTC. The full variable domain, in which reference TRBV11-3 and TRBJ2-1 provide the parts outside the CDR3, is EAGVVQSPRYKIIEKKQPVAFWCNPISGHNTLYWYLQNLGQGPELLIRYENEEAVDDSQLPKDRFSAERLKGVDSTLKIQPAELGDSAVYLCASSLRGSYNEQFFGPGTRLTVL.

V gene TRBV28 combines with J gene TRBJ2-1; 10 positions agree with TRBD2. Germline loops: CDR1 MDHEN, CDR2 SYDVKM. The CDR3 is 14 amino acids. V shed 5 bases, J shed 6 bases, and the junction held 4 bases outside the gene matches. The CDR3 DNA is TGTGCCAGCAGTGGACTAGCGGCCTCCAATGAGCAGTTCTTC. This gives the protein CASSGLAASNEQFF.